These T cell receptor beta chains were read from a single sample in a study of OX40 agonist ivuxolimab in advanced cancers. Only in-frame clones appear in the TCRdb table, and some are missing; sequencing was by immunoSEQ multiplex PCR. This sample has tens of thousands of clones, with over 75% found just once. The source material was CD4+ or CD8+ T cells sorted from blood, sampled in a trial of the OX40 agonist ivuxolimab. These receptors all come from an adult with an advanced solid tumor such as melanoma, head and neck, liver or kidney cancer. Each CDR3 is given with its conserved first and last residue. A D gene is named only where the DNA matches it firmly. The size field is filled for only some rows; it gives once, few, many or a size class.

V	D	J	size	CDR3	DNA
TRBV6-1	-	TRBJ2-1	-	CASSSSVHEQFF	TGTGCCAGCAGTTCCTCCGTCCATGAGCAGTTCTTC
TRBV11-3	-	TRBJ2-7	-	CVSSPTRGPTYEQYF	TGTGTCAGCAGCCCCACCCGGGGCCCCACCTACGAGCAGTACTTC
TRBV5-1	TRBD1	TRBJ2-5	once	CASSPQTGGIGETQYF	TGCGCCAGCAGCCCCCAAACAGGGGGTATTGGTGAGACCCAGTACTTC
TRBV6-1	-	TRBJ2-7	-	CASKEGTPSSYEQYF	TGTGCCAGCAAAGAAGGGACTCCCAGCTCCTACGAGCAGTACTTC
TRBV6-1	-	TRBJ1-2	-	CASSRPRDRISGYTF	TGTGCCAGCAGTCGACCTAGAGACAGGATTAGTGGCTACACCTTC
TRBV28	-	TRBJ1-4	-	CASSPGGGGATNEKLFF	TGTGCCAGCAGCCCCGGGGGCGGGGGAGCGACTAATGAAAAACTGTTTTTT
TRBV19	TRBD1	TRBJ1-4	-	CASSFDRGSEKLFF	TGTGCCAGTAGTTTTGACAGGGGGAGTGAAAAACTGTTTTTT
TRBV7-2	-	TRBJ2-7	-	CASSQGGEQYF	TGTGCCAGCAGTCAAGGGGGCGAGCAGTACTTC
TRBV11-3	-	TRBJ2-7	-	CASSLDLGGRDEQYF	TGTGCCAGCAGCTTAGATCTTGGGGGGCGAGACGAGCAGTACTTC
TRBV11-3	TRBD2	TRBJ2-7	-	CASSLTSGSHEQYF	TGTGCCAGCAGCTTGACTAGCGGGAGCCACGAGCAGTACTTC
TRBV28	TRBD1	TRBJ2-7	-	CASSSGQDYEQYF	TGTGCCAGCAGTTCCGGACAGGACTACGAGCAGTACTTC
TRBV5-1	TRBD2	TRBJ2-7	-	CASSSGLAGVVEQYF	TGCGCCAGCAGCTCAGGACTAGCGGGAGTTGTCGAGCAGTACTTC
TRBV10-3	-	TRBJ1-5	-	CAISDETGNSNQPQHF	TGTGCCATCAGCGATGAAACGGGGAATAGCAATCAGCCCCAGCATTTT
TRBV6-1	-	TRBJ2-1	few	CASSVLDNEQFF	TGTGCCAGCAGTGTCTTGGACAATGAGCAGTTCTTC
TRBV11-2	TRBD2	TRBJ2-1	-	CASSFRLASTYNEQFF	TGTGCCAGCAGCTTCAGACTAGCGTCCACCTACAATGAGCAGTTCTTC
TRBV10-3	TRBD1	TRBJ1-3	-	CAISGQGAGNTIYF	TGTGCCATCAGTGGACAGGGAGCTGGAAACACCATATATTTT
TRBV19	-	TRBJ1-5	-	CASSRTNQPQHF	TGTGCCAGTAGTAGGACCAATCAGCCCCAGCATTTT
TRBV19	TRBD1	TRBJ1-4	-	CASSLQGRIEKLFF	TGTGCCAGTAGTCTACAGGGGAGGATTGAAAAACTGTTTTTT
TRBV27	-	TRBJ1-5	-	CASSPDPNQPQHF	TGTGCCAGCAGCCCGGACCCCAATCAGCCCCAGCATTTT
TRBV28	-	TRBJ1-2	-	CASSFRAPETYGYTF	TGTGCCAGCAGTTTCAGGGCCCCGGAGACCTATGGCTACACCTTC
TRBV5-1	-	TRBJ1-1	once	CASSLEVFTEAFF	TGCGCCAGCAGCTTGGAGGTGTTCACTGAAGCTTTCTTT
TRBV5-1	-	TRBJ2-1	-	CASSFSGPYNEQFF	TGCGCCAGCAGCTTTAGCGGACCCTACAATGAGCAGTTCTTC
TRBV10-3	-	TRBJ2-7	once	CAISESYGSYEQYF	TGTGCCATCAGTGAGTCGTACGGCTCCTACGAGCAGTACTTC
TRBV6-5	-	TRBJ2-7	-	CASKEGALYEQYF	TGTGCCAGCAAGGAGGGGGCGTTGTACGAGCAGTACTTC
TRBV6-5	-	TRBJ2-2	-	CASSYSRATGELFF	TGTGCCAGCAGTTACTCGAGGGCCACCGGGGAGCTGTTTTTT
TRBV6-1	-	TRBJ2-4	-	CASSEGLILAKNIQYF	TGTGCCAGCAGTGAAGGACTCATACTAGCCAAAAACATTCAGTACTTC
TRBV11-3	TRBD2	TRBJ2-1	-	CASSLGLAGQFF	TGTGCCAGCAGCTTAGGGCTAGCGGGACAGTTCTTC
TRBV2	-	TRBJ2-3	-	CASNLQTSTDTQYF	TGTGCCAGCAACCTTCAGACAAGCACAGATACGCAGTATTTT
TRBV5-1	-	TRBJ2-2	once	CASSPGHTGELFF	TGCGCCAGCAGCCCCGGCCACACCGGGGAGCTGTTTTTT
TRBV28	-	TRBJ1-2	-	CASSSGQGTFYGYTF	TGTGCCAGCAGTTCGGGGCAGGGGACATTCTATGGCTACACCTTC
TRBV29-1	-	TRBJ1-4	-	CSVEDQGYEKLFF	TGCAGCGTTGAAGATCAGGGGTATGAAAAACTGTTTTTT
TRBV19	TRBD1	TRBJ1-2	-	CASSIDRTGGYGYTF	TGTGCCAGTAGTATAGACCGGACAGGGGGTTATGGCTACACCTTC
TRBV2	-	TRBJ1-2	few	CASRSKGLLNYGYTF	TGTGCCAGCAGGTCTAAGGGATTGTTAAACTATGGCTACACCTTC
TRBV28	-	TRBJ1-5	-	CASSGGGQPQHF	TGTGCCAGCAGCGGGGGGGGGCAGCCCCAGCATTTT
TRBV30	-	TRBJ2-1	-	CAWSFSLGRSYNEQFF	TGTGCCTGGAGTTTTTCTTTAGGGAGGTCCTACAATGAGCAGTTCTTC
TRBV28	TRBD1	TRBJ1-1	-	CASTRQGATEAFF	TGTGCCAGCACTAGACAGGGGGCCACTGAAGCTTTCTTT
TRBV9	TRBD1	TRBJ1-5	-	CASSPGQTNQPQHF	TGTGCCAGCAGCCCGGGACAGACGAATCAGCCCCAGCATTTT
TRBV30	-	TRBJ1-4	-	CAWRRVSNEKLFF	TGTGCCTGGAGACGGGTTTCTAATGAAAAACTGTTTTTT
TRBV5-1	TRBD1	TRBJ2-5	-	CASSTGQGKETQYF	TGCGCCAGCAGCACGGGACAGGGGAAAGAGACCCAGTACTTC
TRBV29-1	TRBD1	TRBJ2-4	-	CSVGQGSAKNIQYF	TGCAGCGTGGGACAGGGGTCCGCCAAAAACATTCAGTACTTC
TRBV19	-	TRBJ1-5	once	CASSRSGIRGIQPQHF	TGTGCCAGTAGTAGGTCGGGTATTCGGGGGATCCAGCCCCAGCATTTT
TRBV5-1	TRBD1	TRBJ2-7	-	CASSPRTGGGEQYF	TGCGCCAGCAGCCCCCGGACAGGGGGAGGCGAGCAGTACTTC
TRBV6-6	TRBD1	TRBJ2-3	-	CASSYEGAGTDTQYF	TGTGCCAGCAGTTACGAGGGGGCAGGCACAGATACGCAGTATTTT
TRBV5-1	-	TRBJ2-1	-	CASSLGGGAYNEQFF	TGCGCCAGCAGCTTGGGGGGCGGAGCCTACAATGAGCAGTTCTTC
TRBV7-8	TRBD2	TRBJ2-7	-	CASSALTSGGYEQYF	TGTGCCAGCAGCGCGTTGACTAGCGGGGGCTACGAGCAGTACTTC
TRBV4-3	TRBD1	TRBJ1-1	once	CASSNRDRGDAFF	TGCGCCAGCAGCAACCGGGACAGGGGGGATGCTTTCTTT
TRBV6-4	-	TRBJ1-1	-	CASSVNARGTEAFF	TGTGCCAGCAGTGTAAACGCCCGGGGCACTGAAGCTTTCTTT
TRBV5-4	TRBD1	TRBJ1-2	once	CASSPGQGAHGYTF	TGTGCCAGCAGCCCAGGACAGGGGGCGCATGGCTACACCTTC
TRBV11-2	-	TRBJ2-1	-	CASSPLGSGGYNEQFF	TGTGCCAGCAGCCCTCTTGGTAGCGGAGGATACAATGAGCAGTTCTTC
TRBV5-1	TRBD1	TRBJ2-7	-	CASRQGTGTVYEQYF	TGCGCCAGCAGGCAGGGGACAGGAACCGTCTACGAGCAGTACTTC
TRBV28	-	TRBJ2-7	-	CASSPSGAPYEQYF	TGTGCCAGCAGTCCATCAGGGGCCCCCTACGAGCAGTACTTC
TRBV7-2	-	TRBJ2-7	-	CASSEGRAYEQYF	TGTGCCAGCAGCGAGGGACGCGCCTACGAGCAGTACTTC
TRBV7-6	-	TRBJ2-1	-	CASSPSGSYNEQFF	TGTGCCAGCAGCCCCTCGGGTTCCTACAATGAGCAGTTCTTC
TRBV6-6	TRBD1	TRBJ1-5	-	CASSQTGGGQPQHF	TGTGCCAGCAGTCAGACAGGGGGAGGTCAGCCCCAGCATTTT
TRBV5-6	TRBD1	TRBJ2-3	once	CASSAGQGSTDTQYF	TGTGCCAGCAGCGCGGGACAGGGGAGCACAGATACGCAGTATTTT
TRBV7-2	-	TRBJ1-1	-	CASSLRQEDTEAFF	TGTGCCAGCAGCTTAAGACAGGAAGACACTGAAGCTTTCTTT
TRBV10-3	TRBD1	TRBJ1-2	-	CAISMGQDHGYTF	TGTGCCATCAGTATGGGACAGGACCATGGCTACACCTTC
TRBV4-1	-	TRBJ1-1	few	CASSQDFRVLLEAFF	TGCGCCAGCAGCCAAGATTTCAGGGTTCTCCTTGAAGCTTTCTTT